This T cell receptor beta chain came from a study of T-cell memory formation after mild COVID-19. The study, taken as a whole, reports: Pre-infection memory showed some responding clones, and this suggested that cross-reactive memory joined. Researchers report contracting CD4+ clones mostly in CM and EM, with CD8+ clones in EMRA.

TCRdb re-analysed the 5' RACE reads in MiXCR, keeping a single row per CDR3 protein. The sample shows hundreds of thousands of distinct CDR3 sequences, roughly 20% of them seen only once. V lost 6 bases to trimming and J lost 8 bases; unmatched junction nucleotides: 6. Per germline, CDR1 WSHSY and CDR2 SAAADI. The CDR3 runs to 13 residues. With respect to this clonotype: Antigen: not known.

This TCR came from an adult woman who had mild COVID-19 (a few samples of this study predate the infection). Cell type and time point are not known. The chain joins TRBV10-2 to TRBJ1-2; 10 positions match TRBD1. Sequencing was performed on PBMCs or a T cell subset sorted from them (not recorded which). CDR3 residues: CASRPGQGEGYTF. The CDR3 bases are TGCGCCAGCAGACCCGGACAGGGGGAAGGCTACACCTTC.